This entry describes one T cell receptor (beta chain). Its cognate antigen is unknown. This entry belongs to a study of post-analysis software for immune sequencing data. Study details: Some patients lacked subtype; others had relapsing-remitting, secondary progressive or progressive-relapsing disease. Notes on the study in general: Strong same-batch co-clustering of samples appeared with F measure clustering. Significantly lower normalized Chao1 diversity was found in patients with multiple sclerosis relative to controls. In patients, TRBV5-6, TRBV5-1 and TRBV20-1 belonged to five or six TRBV segments found more frequently than in controls.

The germline gives CDR1 MGHDK, CDR2 SYGVNS. The V segment lost 2 bases and the J segment 4 bases; nucleotides outside the gene matches: 3. CDR3 length: 14 residues. Prepared TCR beta cDNA libraries contained unique molecular identifiers. When about 1 to 11 million T cells were used, they gave approximately 450,000 cDNA molecules. TCRdb reprocessed the PCR reads via MiXCR and lists one record per CDR3 protein. This sample has approximately 460,000 distinct CDR3 sequences, with around 40% found just once. Specimen: blood. The chain uses TRBV25-1 and TRBJ2-7; TRBD2 matches 9 bases. The TCR was taken from a girl between 10 and 17 years old with multiple sclerosis. CDR3 amino acids: CASSELAGPYEQYF. CDR3 sequence (DNA): TGTGCCAGCAGTGAACTAGCGGGACCTTACGAGCAGTACTTC.